This is a list of T cell receptor beta chains from one sample in a study of early stage breast cancer tumors. Assay: immunoSEQ multiplex PCR; the TCRdb copy retains only in-frame clones and omits some. In the table there are some 9,700 clones, roughly 79% of which are singletons. Sequenced: normal breast tissue next to the tumor. Every receptor here comes from a person aged 40 to 49 with breast cancer. Both conserved end residues are part of each CDR3. Each record gives: clone size, J gene, D gene, V gene, CDR3 protein, CDR3 DNA. The D gene is left open where the match is weak. Not every row has a clone size; where given, it reads once, few, many or a size class.

size: -; J: TRBJ2-2; D: TRBD2; V: TRBV5-3; CDR3: CARSLGRKGLAGGGYGELFF; DNA: TGTGCCAGAAGCTTAGGTCGAAAGGGACTAGCGGGAGGAGGGTACGGGGAGCTGTTTTTT
size: -; J: TRBJ2-5; D: -; V: TRBV2; CDR3: CASRGGQRGETQYF; DNA: TGTGCCAGCAGAGGGGGACAAAGGGGGGAGACCCAGTACTTC
size: -; J: TRBJ2-3; D: TRBD1; V: TRBV7-6; CDR3: CASSRGQGSTDTQYF; DNA: TGTGCCAGCAGCCGGGGACAGGGGAGCACAGATACGCAGTATTTT
size: -; J: TRBJ2-3; D: TRBD2; V: TRBV2; CDR3: CASRPGLAGADTQYF; DNA: TGTGCCAGCAGGCCGGGACTAGCGGGGGCAGATACGCAGTATTTT
size: -; J: TRBJ2-7; D: -; V: TRBV7-8; CDR3: CASSSRGGGRAYEQYF; DNA: TGTGCCAGCAGCTCCCGTGGGGGCGGCAGGGCCTACGAGCAGTACTTC
size: -; J: TRBJ2-7; D: TRBD2; V: TRBV7-2; CDR3: CASSSLAGDSYEQYF; DNA: TGTGCCAGCAGCTCCTTAGCGGGAGACTCCTACGAGCAGTACTTC
size: medium-sized; J: TRBJ2-3; D: TRBD2; V: TRBV6-1; CDR3: CASSEEVGGGSRDTQYF; DNA: TGTGCCAGCAGTGAGGAAGTCGGGGGAGGGTCTAGGGATACGCAGTATTTT
size: -; J: TRBJ2-7; D: -; V: TRBV19; CDR3: CASSMRLEASYEQYF; DNA: TGTGCCAGTAGTATGCGCTTGGAGGCAAGCTACGAGCAGTACTTC
size: -; J: TRBJ2-2; D: TRBD1; V: TRBV7-9; CDR3: CASSSRDSPNTGELFF; DNA: TGTGCCAGCAGCTCCCGGGACAGCCCGAACACCGGGGAGCTGTTTTTT
size: -; J: TRBJ2-7; D: TRBD1; V: TRBV18; CDR3: CASSQGGDRGYEQYF; DNA: TGTGCCAGCTCGCAAGGGGGTGACAGGGGCTACGAGCAGTACTTC
size: -; J: TRBJ2-2; D: -; V: TRBV7-7; CDR3: CASSPSPDLFGSGELFF; DNA: TGTGCTAGCAGCCCCAGCCCGGATCTATTCGGAAGCGGGGAGCTGTTTTTT
size: -; J: TRBJ1-5; D: -; V: TRBV6-6; CDR3: CASSRGRGFNQPQHF; DNA: TGTGCCAGCAGTCGCGGCCGGGGGTTCAATCAGCCCCAGCATTTT
size: -; J: TRBJ2-1; D: TRBD2; V: TRBV6-1; CDR3: CASSEAVVAGGWEQFF; DNA: TGTGCCAGCAGTGAAGCGGTCGTAGCGGGAGGCTGGGAGCAGTTCTTC
size: -; J: TRBJ2-5; D: -; V: TRBV7-2; CDR3: CASSLTPLSQETQYF; DNA: TGTGCCAGCAGCTTAACACCCCTAAGCCAAGAGACCCAGTACTTC
size: -; J: TRBJ1-1; D: -; V: TRBV5-1; CDR3: CASSFTNTEAFF; DNA: TGCGCCAGCAGCTTTACGAACACTGAAGCTTTCTTT
size: -; J: TRBJ2-3; D: -; V: TRBV6-4; CDR3: CASSAGGTPRDTQYF; DNA: TGTGCCAGCAGCGCCGGGGGTACCCCTCGGGATACGCAGTATTTT
size: -; J: TRBJ1-2; D: -; V: TRBV19; CDR3: CASSIHGTENYGYTF; DNA: TGTGCCAGTAGTATCCACGGGACGGAGAACTATGGCTACACCTTC
size: few; J: TRBJ2-2; D: -; V: TRBV6-4; CDR3: CASSEDTGELFF; DNA: TGTGCCAGCAGTGAGGACACCGGGGAGCTGTTTTTT
size: -; J: TRBJ2-5; D: -; V: TRBV30; CDR3: CAWSVLGETQYF; DNA: TGTGCCTGGAGTGTACTGGGGGAGACCCAGTACTTC
size: -; J: TRBJ2-1; D: TRBD1; V: TRBV7-9; CDR3: CASSPPQGADSHNEQFF; DNA: TGTGCCAGCAGCCCCCCCCAGGGGGCAGATTCGCACAATGAGCAGTTCTTC
size: few; J: TRBJ2-1; D: -; V: TRBV6-1; CDR3: CASSPGGVREQFF; DNA: TGTGCCAGCAGCCCCGGAGGGGTTAGGGAGCAGTTCTTC
size: -; J: TRBJ2-2; D: -; V: TRBV7-9; CDR3: CASSLGTSTGELFF; DNA: TGTGCCAGCAGCTTGGGGACATCGACCGGGGAGCTGTTTTTT
size: -; J: TRBJ2-6; D: -; V: TRBV4-1; CDR3: CASSQGLRGDGSGANVLTF; DNA: TGCGCCAGCAGCCAAGGCTTGAGAGGGGATGGTTCTGGGGCCAACGTCCTGACTTTC
size: -; J: TRBJ2-5; D: -; V: TRBV7-2; CDR3: CASSLASLAGETQYF; DNA: TGTGCCAGCAGCTTAGCATCCCTCGCCGGGGAGACCCAGTACTTC
size: -; J: TRBJ2-1; D: TRBD2; V: TRBV9; CDR3: CASSPRLADYNEQFF; DNA: TGTGCCAGCAGCCCCCGACTAGCGGATTACAATGAGCAGTTCTTC
size: -; J: TRBJ2-5; D: -; V: TRBV6-1; CDR3: CASSEAGVETQYF; DNA: TGTGCCAGCAGTGAAGCAGGGGTTGAGACCCAGTACTTC
size: -; J: TRBJ2-3; D: TRBD2; V: TRBV7-8; CDR3: CASSLPRRLAGATDTQYF; DNA: TGTGCCAGCAGCTTACCCAGGAGACTAGCGGGAGCCACAGATACGCAGTATTTT
size: -; J: TRBJ2-2; D: -; V: TRBV11-2; CDR3: CASSPQGPGELFF; DNA: TGTGCCAGCTCACCTCAGGGCCCCGGGGAGCTGTTTTTT